Below are 13 T cell receptor beta chains sequenced from a single sample in a study of blood T cell repertoires in COVID-19. Libraries were prepared by immunoSEQ multiplex PCR; TCRdb keeps only in-frame clonotypes and omits some of them. The sample lists some 88,000 clones, approximately 86% occurring once. Sequencing input: peripheral blood. The source is a man between 60 and 75 years old with acute or convalescent COVID-19.

The gene calls are TRBV7-2 and TRBJ1-4; no reliable D call. The CDR3 consists of 16 residues. V was clipped by 1 base and J by 7 bases, with 16 bases between them. Germline V gives CDR1 SGHTA, CDR2 FQGNSA. CDR3 sequence: CASSLVGRGYGEKLFF. CDR3 DNA: TGTGCCAGCAGCTTAGTGGGTCGGGGTTATGGTGAAAAACTGTTTTTT.

The chain is built from TRBV6-5 and TRBJ2-7; 8 nucleotides align to TRBD1. Germline loops: CDR1 MNHEY, CDR2 SVGAGI. V was clipped by 6 bases and J by 9 bases; unmatched bases: 10. The CDR3 covers 13 residues. The CDR3, as DNA: TGTGCCAGCAGAAACAGGGGGATGGCGAGGCAGTACTTC. Amino acids: CASRNRGMARQYF.

J is TRBJ2-3 and V is TRBV19; D perhaps matches TRBD1 (6 bases). Trimming took off 0 bases at V and 0 bases at J, with 10 bases between the two ends. This CDR3 has 16 residues. The germline CDR1 and CDR2 sequences are LNHDA and SQIVND (reference sequence). CDR3 residues: CASSIDRGVSTDTQYF. For the CDR3, the DNA is TGTGCCAGTAGTATAGACAGGGGAGTCAGCACAGATACGCAGTATTTT.

The chain has TRBV11-2 and TRBJ1-1; D uncertain. Germline CDR1 and CDR2: SGHAT and FQNNGV. There are 11 residues in the CDR3. V dropped 2 bases and J dropped 8 bases, with 6 bases sitting between them. The DNA of the CDR3 is TGTGCCAGCAGCTTATGGCACGAAGCTTTCTTT. Amino acids: CASSLWHEAFF.

In its sample, this clone was seen once. The chain links TRBV7-3 to TRBJ2-3; D might be TRBD2 (5 bases). The CDR3 is 14 residues long. Trimming cost V 3 bases and J 3 bases, with 10 bases left between them. The germline V gene has CDR1 SGHTA and CDR2 FQGTGA. CDR3 in DNA: TGTGCCAGCAGCTTGGTTACGGGGACAGATACGCAGTATTTT. Encoded protein: CASSLVTGTDTQYF. Full variable domain (missing parts from reference TRBV7-3 and TRBJ2-3): GAGVSQTPSNKVTEKGKYVELRCDPISGHTALYWYRQSLGQGPEFLIYFQGTGAADDSGLPNDRFFAVRPEGSVSTLKIQRTERGDSAVYLCASSLVTGTDTQYFGPGTRLTVL.

CDR3 sequence: CASSFGQLAKNIQYF. The CDR3 DNA sequence: TGTGCCAGCAGTTTCGGACAGCTAGCCAAAAACATTCAGTACTTC. The chain joins TRBV28 to TRBJ2-4, with a weak D call TRBD1 (6 bases). The CDR3 consists of 15 residues. Germline lookup yields CDR1 MDHEN and CDR2 SYDVKM. V gave up 3 bases and J gave up 0 bases, with 9 bases separating them.

V and J are TRBV5-6 and TRBJ1-6, with TRBD1 matching 9 bases. This CDR3 region has 17 residues. V lost 0 bases and J lost 7; bases outside the gene matches: 8. Germline V lookup: CDR1 SGHDT, CDR2 YYEEEE. The CDR3: CASSLVRGTGSNSPLHF. The CDR3 DNA sequence: TGTGCCAGCAGCTTGGTCCGAGGGACAGGGAGCAATTCACCCCTCCACTTT.

The rearrangement uses TRBV19 and TRBJ1-1, with TRBD1 matching over 7 bases. The V segment lost 4 bases and the J segment 2 bases; nucleotides outside the gene matches: 7. The germline CDR1 and CDR2 sequences are LNHDA and SQIVND (reference sequence). This CDR3 is built from 15 residues. The CDR3 loop is CASSTSGGFNTEAFF. The CDR3 coding sequence is TGTGCCAGTAGTACCTCAGGGGGTTTCAACACTGAAGCTTTCTTT.

The V and J genes are TRBV10-1 and TRBJ2-7; TRBD2 aligns across 9 bases. This CDR3 is 15 amino acids long. The V segment lost 4 bases and the J segment 6 bases; nucleotides outside the gene matches: 10. Germline values: CDR1 WNHNN, CDR2 SYGVQD (reference sequence). The DNA for the CDR3 is TGCGCCAGCAGTGTGACGGTAGCGGGAGTTTCCGAGCAGTACTTC. Its translation is CASSVTVAGVSEQYF.

The chain is built from TRBV5-1 and TRBJ1-2, with 7 bases lining up with TRBD1. V lost 4 bases to trimming and J lost 0 bases; unmatched junction nucleotides: 3. Germline V lookup: CDR1 SGHRS, CDR2 YFSETQ. This CDR3 region has 14 residues. The CDR3 sequence is CASSRTGANYGYTF. Here the CDR3 DNA reads TGCGCCAGCAGCCGGACAGGAGCTAACTATGGCTACACCTTC.

The chain has TRBV19 and TRBJ1-1; tentatively, D is TRBD1 (6 bases). The ends were cut back, 5 bases at V and 4 bases at J, with 23 bases in the middle. The V gene's germline CDR1 is LNHDA and CDR2 SQIVND (reference sequence). The CDR3 extends over 17 amino acids. CDR3 residues: CASSPGTKKRLSTEAFF. In DNA, the CDR3 is TGTGCCAGTAGTCCGGGGACAAAAAAACGGTTGAGCACTGAAGCTTTCTTT. The complete variable domain, with remaining parts taken from reference TRBV19 and TRBJ1-1, reads DGGITQSPKYLFRKEGQNVTLSCEQNLNHDAMYWYRQDPGQGLRLIYYSQIVNDFQKGDIAEGYSVSREKKESFPLTVTSAQKNPTAFYLCASSPGTKKRLSTEAFFGQGTRLTVV.

This clone was found once. V and J are TRBV10-3 and TRBJ1-1; the D is unclear. Germline V gene sequence: CDR1 ENHRY, CDR2 SYGVKD. Trimming shortened V by 1 base and J by 1 base, and 7 bases separated the two germline ends. The CDR3 runs to 14 residues. CDR3 bases: TGTGCCATCAGTGAGTTCTCCCGGAACACTGAAGCTTTCTTT. This encodes CAISEFSRNTEAFF.

A few counts support this clone. The chain recombines TRBV30 with TRBJ1-1; 7 bases are shared with TRBD1. The germline gives CDR1 GTSNPN, CDR2 SVGIG (reference sequence). The CDR3 runs 11 residues. The ends lost 8 bases at V and 3 bases at J; junction bases unmatched: 3. CDR3 DNA sequence: TGTGCCGGCGGACAGGACACTGAAGCTTTCTTT. This sequence encodes CAGGQDTEAFF.